This T cell receptor (beta chain) is from a study of T cell changes during pregnancy in multiple sclerosis. The CDR3 sequence is 13 residues long. Germline CDR1 MDHEN, CDR2 SYDVKM. V lost 6 bases, J lost 4 bases, and 4 bases stayed unmatched. Measured with immunoSEQ multiplex PCR; TCRdb has only the in-frame clones, and not every one. The table shows 65,000 to 90,000 clones, with 92% occurring only once. V and J are TRBV28 and TRBJ2-5, with TRBD2 matching over 8 bases. Sequencing was performed on CD4+ T cells from peripheral blood mononuclear cells, taken after pregnancy. The sequence derives from a female donor with multiple sclerosis, enrolled in a pregnancy study. This CDR3 is CASSPAGVETQYF. The DNA of the CDR3 is TGTGCCAGCAGCCCAGCGGGAGTAGAGACCCAGTACTTC.